Each of the 26 T cell receptor beta chains below was sequenced from the same sample in a study of early T cells in non-severe SARS-CoV-2 infection. One entry per CDR3 protein, called by TCRdb with MiXCR from the 5' RACE reads. The sample yields 100,000 to 130,000 distinct CDR3 sequences, 11% seen once. The sample was whole blood. Every receptor here comes from an adult who was a healthcare worker with PCR-confirmed SARS-CoV-2 infection or an uninfected control (not recorded which).

This clonotype has ten or more counts. The chain has TRBV28 and TRBJ2-1, with TRBD1 identical over 7 bases. Trimming cost V 5 bases and J 8 bases; bases outside gene matches: 9. The CDR3 loop spans 14 amino acids. Germline assignment: CDR1 MDHEN and CDR2 SYDVKM. CDR3 in amino acids: CASSNIETGYEQFF. The CDR3 DNA reads TGTGCCAGCAGTAATATTGAGACAGGGTATGAGCAGTTCTTC. The complete variable domain, with remaining parts taken from reference TRBV28 and TRBJ2-1, reads DVKVTQSSRYLVKRTGEKVFLECVQDMDHENMFWYRQDPGLGLRLIYFSYDVKMKEKGDIPEGYSVSREKKERFSLILESASTNQTSMYLCASSNIETGYEQFFGPGTRLTVL.

The chain recombines TRBV6-2 or TRBV6-3 with TRBJ1-2, with D possibly matching TRBD1 (6 bases). Germline CDR1 is MNHEY and CDR2 is SVGEGT. The CDR3 is 11 amino acids. V lost 5 bases and J 8 bases, leaving 9 bases between the germline ends. The CDR3 DNA reads as TGTGCCAGCAGTCAGGGGATCGGCTACACCTTC. This sequence encodes CASSQGIGYTF.

This chain uses TRBV29-1 with TRBJ1-2, with a weak D call TRBD1 (5 bases). CDR1 is SQVTM, CDR2 ANQGSEA, per germline. The V end was cut by 5 bases, the J end by 6 bases, with 13 bases between. The length of the CDR3 is 12 residues. CDR3 in amino acids: CSVRLLRDGYTF. As DNA, the CDR3 is TGCAGCGTTCGACTCCTCAGGGATGGCTACACCTTC.

The chain recombines TRBV5-1 with TRBJ1-4, with TRBD1 identical over 8 bases. Germline V gene sequence: CDR1 SGHRS, CDR2 YFSETQ. The CDR3 is made up of 15 amino acids. J gave up 7 bases and V 3 bases, and 8 bases lay outside the gene matches. CDR3 amino acids: CASSSAGTGAEKLFF. The CDR3 nucleotides are TGCGCCAGCAGCTCGGCCGGGACAGGAGCTGAAAAACTGTTTTTT.

The chain couples TRBV28 to TRBJ2-7; 8 nucleotides align to TRBD1. With 2 bases clipped from V and 2 bases from J, the junction kept 2 bases outside the gene matches. Per germline, CDR1 MDHEN and CDR2 SYDVKM. The CDR3 spans 14 residues. The DNA of the CDR3 is TGTGCCAGCAGTTTAGCGGGACAGGCCTACGAGCAGTACTTC. It yields the protein CASSLAGQAYEQYF.

This clonotype was seen only a few times. This CDR3 is CSATGTGFDYGYTF. The DNA of the CDR3 is TGCAGTGCTACCGGGACAGGGTTCGACTATGGCTACACCTTC. The chain links TRBV20-1 to TRBJ1-2; 9 bases map to TRBD1. The CDR3 is 14 amino acids. With 4 bases clipped from V and 3 bases from J, the junction kept 6 bases outside the gene matches. Looked up from germline, CDR1 is DFQATT and CDR2 is SNEGSKA (reference sequence).

The chain links TRBV3-1 to TRBJ2-1, with 12 bases matching TRBD2. CDR3 size: 16 residues. Germline trimming cut 4 bases from V and 8 bases from J; bases unmatched to any gene: 9. Germline V gene data show CDR1 as LGHDT and CDR2 as YNNKEL (reference sequence). CDR3 region: CASSRELAGGFYEQFF. The CDR3 DNA is TGTGCCAGCAGCCGAGAGCTAGCGGGAGGGTTCTATGAGCAGTTCTTC.

This sequence joins TRBV11-2 and TRBJ2-7; perhaps TRBD2 as D (5 bases). Trimming cost V 4 bases and J 0 bases, with 10 bases left between them. The germline V gene encodes CDR1 SGHAT and CDR2 FQNNGV. The CDR3 has 14 amino acids. The CDR3 is CASSYDYSSYEQYF. The CDR3 region has the DNA TGTGCCAGCAGCTACGACTATAGCTCCTACGAGCAGTACTTC.

In this sample, this clonotype turned up many times. The rearrangement joins TRBV29-1 to TRBJ1-2; possible D gene TRBD1, 5 bases. CDR1 and CDR2 (germline): SQVTM, ANQGSEA. This CDR3 region has 15 residues. V was clipped by 3 bases and J by 8 bases, with 22 bases between them. CDR3: CSVDKPGTPWGGYTF. The CDR3 coding sequence is TGCAGCGTTGATAAGCCCGGGACCCCCTGGGGCGGCTACACCTTC.

The chain recombines TRBV28 with TRBJ1-2, with 7 positions matching TRBD1. Germline assignment: CDR1 MDHEN and CDR2 SYDVKM. The CDR3 sequence is 13 residues long. With V trimmed by 8 bases and J by 5 bases, 8 bases remained unmatched. This CDR3 is CASCRGQCYGYTF. In DNA, the CDR3 is TGTGCCAGCTGCCGGGGACAGTGTTATGGCTACACCTTC.

J is TRBJ2-1 and V is TRBV7-2; D is undetermined. V was pared by 5 bases and J by 8 bases, with 16 bases between. The length of the CDR3 is 14 residues. The germline V gene has CDR1 SGHTA and CDR2 FQGNSA. DNA of the CDR3: TGTGCCAGCAGCCCACAGCTTCTCCACGATGAGCAGTTCTTC. Amino acid sequence: CASSPQLLHDEQFF.

There are many counts of this clonotype. The chain recombines TRBV7-2 with TRBJ2-5, with D perhaps matching TRBD1 or TRBD2 (5 bases each). Between the trimmed V and J ends, which lost 6 bases and 5 bases, there was a span of 10 bases. The CDR3 extends over 12 amino acids. Germline assignment: CDR1 SGHTA and CDR2 FQGNSA. CDR3 in DNA: TGTGCCAGCAGGGGGACGGGCGAGACCCAGTACTTC. Protein sequence: CASRGTGETQYF. Full variable domain (missing parts from reference TRBV7-2 and TRBJ2-5): GAGVSQSPSNKVTEKGKDVELRCDPISGHTALYWYRQSLGQGLEFLIYFQGNSAPDKSGLPSDRFSAERTGGSVSTLTIQRTQQEDSAVYLCASRGTGETQYFGPGTRLLVL.

In this sample, this clonotype turned up many times. The rearrangement uses TRBV2 and TRBJ1-1; 8 bases align to TRBD1. V lost 6 bases, J lost 6 bases, and 6 bases stayed unmatched. The CDR3 length is 13 residues. Germline V gene lookup returns CDR1 SNHLY and CDR2 FYNNEI. The CDR3 nucleotides are TGTGCCAGCAGAGCCGACAGGGGAGCTGAAGCTTTCTTT. Protein product: CASRADRGAEAFF.

This clonotype was recorded at least ten times. This rearrangement joins TRBV7-9 to TRBJ2-5; D is unclear. The germline V gene encodes CDR1 SEHNR and CDR2 FQNEAQ (reference sequence). V gave up 2 bases and J gave up 3 bases, with 1 base separating them. This CDR3 comprises 11 residues. The CDR3 DNA is TGTGCCAGCAGCTTAAAAGAGACCCAGTACTTC. This translates into CASSLKETQYF.

The V gene is TRBV20-1, the J gene TRBJ2-7; D possibly uses TRBD1 or TRBD2 (5 bases each). CDR1 and CDR2 (germline): DFQATT, SNEGSKA (reference sequence). The germline V and J ends were trimmed by 0 bases and 11 bases, with 14 bases remaining between them. The CDR3 is 12 amino acids. CDR3 protein: CSARDAGTVEYF. As DNA, the CDR3 is TGCAGTGCTAGAGATGCCGGGACCGTGGAGTACTTC.

This clonotype was detected ten times or more. V and J are TRBV6-1 and TRBJ1-4; 8 positions match TRBD1. Germline lookup yields CDR1 MNHNS and CDR2 SASEGT. V was pared by 2 bases and J by 8 bases, with 1 base of the junction left unmatched. The CDR3 is 13 amino acids. The CDR3 DNA follows: TGTGCCAGCAGTGAACAGGGGGCAGAAAAACTGTTTTTT. As protein: CASSEQGAEKLFF.

This clonotype was counted between two and nine times. The V gene is TRBV7-9, the J gene TRBJ2-7; 9 bases match TRBD1. The ends lost 6 bases at V and 1 base at J; junction bases unmatched: 7. This CDR3 spans 15 amino acids. Per germline, CDR1 SEHNR and CDR2 FQNEAQ (reference sequence). The CDR3 protein is CASSGPGQGSYEQYF. CDR3 bases: TGTGCCAGCAGTGGTCCGGGACAGGGTTCCTACGAGCAGTACTTC.

A few counts support this clonotype. The rearrangement links TRBV12-5 to TRBJ2-1; 8 nucleotides match TRBD1. CDR1 is LGHNT, CDR2 FRNRAP, per germline. The CDR3 covers 14 residues. J gave up 7 bases and V 4 bases, and 6 bases lay outside the gene matches. CDR3: CASGSQGAYNEQFF. CDR3 nucleotides: TGTGCTAGTGGTTCCCAGGGGGCGTATAATGAGCAGTTCTTC.

This chain joins TRBV4-3 and TRBJ2-7; D is perhaps TRBD2 (5 bases). Trimming shortened V by 2 bases and J by 2 bases, and 10 bases separated the two germline ends. Germline assignment: CDR1 LGHNA and CDR2 YSLEER. The CDR3 runs to 14 residues. The CDR3 coding sequence is TGCGCCAGCAGCCAATCTAGCTCCCCCTACGAGCAGTACTTC. This gives the protein CASSQSSSPYEQYF.

The chain employs TRBV5-1 and TRBJ1-1; D perhaps matches TRBD1 (5 bases). Between the trimmed V and J ends, which lost 1 base and 3 bases, there was a span of 16 bases. The CDR3 runs to 16 residues. CDR1 and CDR2 from the germline V gene are SGHRS and YFSETQ. The CDR3 coding sequence is TGCGCCAGCAGCTTGTTAACAAGGGGCGTGGACACTGAAGCTTTCTTT. This translates into CASSLLTRGVDTEAFF. Combining the CDR3 with reference TRBV5-1 and TRBJ1-1 gives the whole variable domain KAGVTQTPRYLIKTRGQQVTLSCSPISGHRSVSWYQQTPGQGLQFLFEYFSETQRNKGNFPGRFSGRQFSNSRSEMNVSTLELGDSALYLCASSLLTRGVDTEAFFGQGTRLTVV.

The table lists this clonotype with many counts. The chain joins TRBV28 to TRBJ2-7; D ambiguous. V lost 4 bases and J lost 5, with 9 bases in between. CDR1 MDHEN and CDR2 SYDVKM come from the germline V gene. CDR3 size: 12 residues. Written as DNA, the CDR3 is TGTGCCAGCAGTTGGGGAAGGGACGAGCAGTACTTC. This sequence encodes CASSWGRDEQYF.

This clonotype was seen at least ten times. The gene calls are TRBV6-1 and TRBJ2-7; D possibly corresponds to TRBD1 (6 bases). The V gene's germline CDR1 is MNHNS and CDR2 SASEGT. V was shortened by 6 bases and J by 6 bases, with 12 bases between the two germline ends. The CDR3 extends over 12 amino acids. DNA of the CDR3: TGTGCCAGCAGCTCAGGGGTTAGCGAGCAGTACTTC. Its translation: CASSSGVSEQYF.

This clonotype was counted ten times or more. The gene calls are TRBV12-3 or TRBV12-4 and TRBJ2-7; 8 bases fit TRBD1. V lost 5 bases, J lost 6 bases, and 9 bases stayed unmatched. This CDR3 region has 14 residues. The CDR3 region has the DNA TGTGCCAGCAGTCCCCCGACAGGGGTCAGCGAGCAGTACTTC. Its translation: CASSPPTGVSEQYF.

The V and J genes are TRBV5-1 and TRBJ1-2; possibly TRBD1 for D (5 bases). V was shortened by 2 bases and J by 5 bases, with 13 bases between the two germline ends. In germline, CDR1 is SGHRS, CDR2 YFSETQ. The CDR3 spans 14 residues. CDR3 amino acids: CASSFSGTLYGYTF. CDR3 bases: TGCGCCAGCAGCTTCTCTGGGACCTTATATGGCTACACCTTC.

The V and J genes are TRBV5-8 and TRBJ2-5; TRBD2 aligns across 10 bases. The ends lost 2 bases at V and 2 bases at J; junction bases unmatched: 6. CDR1 is SGHTS, CDR2 YDEGEE, per germline. This CDR3 is built from 16 residues. The CDR3 protein is CASSFLAGVMQETQYF. The CDR3 nucleotides read TGTGCCAGCAGCTTTCTAGCGGGAGTGATGCAAGAGACCCAGTACTTC.

The rearrangement joins TRBV3-1 to TRBJ1-2; 10 bases are a match to TRBD1. The V gene end was trimmed by 3 bases and the J gene end by 5 bases; junction bases not matched to a gene: 6. This CDR3 has 15 residues. Germline loops: CDR1 LGHDT, CDR2 YNNKEL (reference sequence). In DNA form, the CDR3 reads TGTGCCAGCAGCCAGACAGGGGGCGCTGGGTATGGCTACACCTTC. Translation gives CASSQTGGAGYGYTF.